This is a list of T cell receptor beta chains from one sample in a study of blood T cell repertoires in COVID-19. Data came from immunoSEQ multiplex PCR; TCRdb stores just in-frame clones and leaves some out. The sample includes fewer than 250,000 clones, about 90% of them seen just once. The sequencing sample was made of PBMCs or T cells enriched from blood (not recorded which). The receptor set was obtained from a woman in her twenties or thirties who had been exposed to COVID-19. Each CDR3 is given with its conserved first and last residue. D genes are given only for firm matches. Only some rows state a clone size, as once, few, many or a class for expanded clones.

j_call: TRBJ1-5
d_call: NA
v_call: TRBV5-6
clone_size: NA
cdr3_aa: CASSLANGVGNQPQHF
cdr3_nt: TGTGCCAGCAGCTTGGCCAACGGGGTTGGTAATCAGCCCCAGCATTTT

j_call: TRBJ2-3
d_call: NA
v_call: TRBV5-1
clone_size: NA
cdr3_aa: CASSLADPTDTQYF
cdr3_nt: TGCGCCAGCAGCTTAGCGGACCCCACAGATACGCAGTATTTT

j_call: TRBJ2-7
d_call: NA
v_call: TRBV19
clone_size: NA
cdr3_aa: CASSIAGAGYEQYF
cdr3_nt: TGTGCCAGTAGTATTGCAGGGGCAGGATACGAGCAGTACTTC

j_call: TRBJ1-5
d_call: NA
v_call: TRBV6-5
clone_size: NA
cdr3_aa: CASSFQGVDQPQHF
cdr3_nt: TGTGCCAGCAGTTTTCAGGGTGTGGATCAGCCCCAGCATTTT

j_call: TRBJ1-1
d_call: NA
v_call: TRBV11-1
clone_size: NA
cdr3_aa: CASSSGYDTEAFF
cdr3_nt: TGTGCCAGCAGCTCGGGGTACGACACTGAAGCTTTCTTT

j_call: TRBJ1-4
d_call: NA
v_call: TRBV3-1/TRBV3-2
clone_size: NA
cdr3_aa: CASSQGQLATNEKLFF
cdr3_nt: TGTGCCAGCAGCCAAGGACAGCTTGCAACTAATGAAAAACTGTTTTTT

j_call: TRBJ1-1
d_call: NA
v_call: TRBV4-1
clone_size: NA
cdr3_aa: CASTNYGKDPNTEAFF
cdr3_nt: TGCGCCAGCACCAATTACGGGAAGGACCCGAACACTGAAGCTTTCTTT

j_call: TRBJ2-1
d_call: TRBD2
v_call: TRBV9
clone_size: once
cdr3_aa: CASSVESGRAYNEQFF
cdr3_nt: TGTGCCAGCAGCGTTGAGAGCGGGAGGGCTTACAATGAGCAGTTCTTC

j_call: TRBJ2-1
d_call: TRBD1
v_call: TRBV12-3/TRBV12-4
clone_size: once
cdr3_aa: CASSSTGAEQFF
cdr3_nt: TGTGCCAGCAGTTCTACAGGGGCTGAGCAGTTCTTC

j_call: TRBJ2-2
d_call: NA
v_call: TRBV6-6
clone_size: NA
cdr3_aa: CASSKDQANTGELFF
cdr3_nt: TGTGCCAGCAGTAAAGATCAGGCGAACACCGGGGAGCTGTTTTTT

j_call: TRBJ1-1
d_call: TRBD1
v_call: TRBV5-1
clone_size: NA
cdr3_aa: CASGGQANTEAFF
cdr3_nt: TGCGCCAGCGGCGGACAGGCGAACACTGAAGCTTTCTTT